Here is one T cell receptor beta chain with its context. What it recognizes is unknown. The sample is drawn from a study of cytomegalovirus exposure and HLA in healthy donors. At the level of the study: A data release that came early held approximately 85 million unique TCRs from HLA-typed donors.

Both 60 Vbeta primers and 13 Jbeta primers went into the PCR. The assay was immunoSEQ multiplex PCR, and TCRdb's table has in-frame clones only and misses some. The data contain under 300,000 clones, around 65% of them singletons. Study conclusions and caveats: A later analysis reported that several of the most significant clusters appeared to be linked to common viral pathogens, among them Epstein-Barr virus.

CDR3 size: 13 residues. Germline CDR1 and CDR2: SGHDT and YYEEEE. The trim removed 4 bases at V and 4 bases at J, leaving 2 bases unmatched. The sequencing input was PBMCs. This clonotype was sampled from a female donor in good health and CMV-seronegative. V usage is TRBV5-6 and J usage is TRBJ2-3; 8 nucleotides line up with TRBD2. CDR3 residues: CASSLSGADTQYF. For the CDR3, the DNA is TGTGCCAGCAGCCTTAGCGGGGCAGATACGCAGTATTTT.